This T cell receptor (beta chain) is from a study of immune evolution from preneoplasia to lung adenocarcinoma. This table comes from immunoSEQ multiplex PCR, and its TCRdb copy is limited to in-frame clones, with some not included. The data show roughly 2,000 clones, with about 86% seen just once and 8% to 13% held by the top ten. Sequencing was done on a sample of FFPE adjacent normal lung tissue. These receptors were taken from a person between 65 and 80 years old with lung adenocarcinoma.

The chain recombines TRBV9 with TRBJ2-4, with 11 bases matching TRBD2. Germline V gives CDR1 SGDLS, CDR2 YYNGEE. V shed 2 bases, J shed 2 bases, and the junction held 3 bases outside the gene matches. The CDR3 covers 16 residues. CDR3 in DNA: TGTGCCAGCAGCGTTTCTAGCGGGGGGACCAAAAACATTCAGTACTTC. This codes for CASSVSSGGTKNIQYF. Filled out from reference TRBV9 and TRBJ2-4, the complete variable domain reads DSGVTQTPKHLITATGQRVTLRCSPRSGDLSVYWYQQSLDQGLQFLIQYYNGEERAKGNILERFSAQQFPDLHSELNLSSLELGDSALYFCASSVSSGGTKNIQYFGAGTRLSVL.